This T cell receptor beta chain was sequenced for a study of T cell changes during pregnancy in multiple sclerosis. Germline CDR1 reads ENHRY; CDR2 reads SYGVKD. The CDR3 has 15 amino acids. V was trimmed by 3 bases and J by 4 bases, leaving 13 bases between them. Generated by immunoSEQ multiplex PCR, the TCRdb table keeps only in-frame clones and is missing some. The table records around 40,000 clones, roughly 93% of them present only once. This rearrangement joins TRBV10-3 to TRBJ1-3; no definite D call. The material sequenced was CD8+ T cells from peripheral blood mononuclear cells, taken in the third trimester of pregnancy. This TCR was sampled from a female donor with multiple sclerosis, enrolled in a pregnancy study. In nucleotides, the CDR3 is TGTGCCATCAGTGATTTCAACTATGAGGGAAACACCATATATTTT. This encodes CAISDFNYEGNTIYF.